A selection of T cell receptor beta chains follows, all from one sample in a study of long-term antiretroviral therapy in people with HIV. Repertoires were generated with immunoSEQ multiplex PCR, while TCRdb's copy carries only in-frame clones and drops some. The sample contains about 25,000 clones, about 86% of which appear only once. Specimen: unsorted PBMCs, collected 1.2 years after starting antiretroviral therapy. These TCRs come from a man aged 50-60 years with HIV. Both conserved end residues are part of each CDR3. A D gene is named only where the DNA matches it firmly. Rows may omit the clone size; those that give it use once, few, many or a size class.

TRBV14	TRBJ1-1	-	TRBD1	TGTGCCAGCAGCCAAGAGGACAGGCCCAACACTGAAGCTTTCTTT	CASSQEDRPNTEAFF
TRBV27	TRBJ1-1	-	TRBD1	TGTGCCAGCATCTTTAGAGGGGACAGAGGATATCGGGCTTTCTTT	CASIFRGDRGYRAFF
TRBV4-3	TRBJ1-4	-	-	TGCGCCAGCAGCCAGAGGCAGACAACTAATGAAAAACTGTTTTTT	CASSQRQTTNEKLFF
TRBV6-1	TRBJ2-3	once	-	TGTGCCAGCAGTGAGGACCCACTTAGCACAGATACGCAGTATTTT	CASSEDPLSTDTQYF
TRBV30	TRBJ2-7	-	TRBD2	TGTGCCTGGAGGGGGACTAGCGGGTCCAGCTCCTACGAGCAGTACTTC	CAWRGTSGSSSYEQYF
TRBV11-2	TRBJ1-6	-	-	TGTGCCAGCAGCTCCCTCGGGGGGATAGAATCACCCCTCCACTTT	CASSSLGGIESPLHF
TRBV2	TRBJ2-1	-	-	TGTGCCAGCAGTGTAGAGGGACGCCAGCAGTTCTTC	CASSVEGRQQFF
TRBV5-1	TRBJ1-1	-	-	TGCGCCAGCAGCTTCGCGAGGGGGAACACTGAAGCTTTCTTT	CASSFARGNTEAFF
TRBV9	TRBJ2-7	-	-	TGTGCCAGCAGCGTAGGCGCAGGGACCTCCTACGAGCAGTACTTC	CASSVGAGTSYEQYF
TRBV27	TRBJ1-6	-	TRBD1	TGTGCCAGCAGTTTAGATACCCCGGACAGGGGCAGCTCCTATAATTCACCCCTCCACTTT	CASSLDTPDRGSSYNSPLHF
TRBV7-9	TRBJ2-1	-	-	TGTGCCAGCAGCTTTGGAGACAATGAGCAGTTCTTC	CASSFGDNEQFF
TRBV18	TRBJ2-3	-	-	TGTGCCAGCTCAATCAGGGTTTCAGATACGCAGTATTTT	CASSIRVSDTQYF
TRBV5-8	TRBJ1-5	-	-	TGTGCCAGCAGCTTTCTGAGTTATAATCAGCCCCAGCATTTT	CASSFLSYNQPQHF
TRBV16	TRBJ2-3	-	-	TGTGCCAGCAGCCAATCGGGAGCCCCCTCTAGCACAGATACGCAGTATTTT	CASSQSGAPSSTDTQYF
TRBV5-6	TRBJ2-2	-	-	TGTGCCAGCACCCCTGGGGCAGGGTGGGTAAGAAACACCGGGGAGCTGTTTTTT	CASTPGAGWVRNTGELFF
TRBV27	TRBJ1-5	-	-	TGTGCCAGCAGTTTATCAGGGTTTAATCAGCCCCAGCATTTT	CASSLSGFNQPQHF
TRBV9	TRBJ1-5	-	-	TGTGCCAGCAGCGTAGGCCCGTCAGGGATTCAGCCCCAGCATTTT	CASSVGPSGIQPQHF